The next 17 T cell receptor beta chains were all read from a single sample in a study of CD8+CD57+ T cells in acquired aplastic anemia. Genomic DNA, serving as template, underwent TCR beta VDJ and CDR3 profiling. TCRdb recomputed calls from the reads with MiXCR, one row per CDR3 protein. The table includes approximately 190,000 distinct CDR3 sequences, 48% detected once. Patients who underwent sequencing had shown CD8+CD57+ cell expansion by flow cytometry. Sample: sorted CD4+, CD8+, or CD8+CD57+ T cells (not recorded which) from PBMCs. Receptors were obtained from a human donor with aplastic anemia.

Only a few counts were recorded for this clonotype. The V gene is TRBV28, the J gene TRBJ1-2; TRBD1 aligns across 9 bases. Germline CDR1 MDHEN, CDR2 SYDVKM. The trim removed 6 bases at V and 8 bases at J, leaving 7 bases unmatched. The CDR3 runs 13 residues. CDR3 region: CASRSQGAGGYTF. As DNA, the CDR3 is TGTGCCAGCAGGTCACAGGGGGCTGGCGGCTACACCTTC.

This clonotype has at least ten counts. The CDR3 loop reads CASRPGTGNNEQFF. CDR3 nucleotides: TGTGCCAGCAGGCCCGGGACAGGGAACAATGAGCAGTTCTTC. The rearrangement joins TRBV2 to TRBJ2-1; 9 positions match TRBD1. This CDR3 spans 14 amino acids. V was pared by 6 bases and J by 5 bases, with 5 bases of the junction left unmatched. CDR1 and CDR2 from the germline V gene are SNHLY and FYNNEI.

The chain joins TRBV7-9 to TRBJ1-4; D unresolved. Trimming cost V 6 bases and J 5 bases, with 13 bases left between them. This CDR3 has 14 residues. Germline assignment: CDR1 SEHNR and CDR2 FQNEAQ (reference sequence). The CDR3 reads CASRYGGRNEKLFF. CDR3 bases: TGTGCCAGCAGGTATGGAGGAAGGAATGAAAAACTGTTTTTT.

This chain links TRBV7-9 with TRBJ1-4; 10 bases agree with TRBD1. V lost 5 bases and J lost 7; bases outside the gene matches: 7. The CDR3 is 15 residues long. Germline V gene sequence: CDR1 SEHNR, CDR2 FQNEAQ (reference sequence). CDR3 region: CASSTLRDRGEKLFF. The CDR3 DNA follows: TGTGCCAGCAGCACCCTCCGGGACAGGGGTGAAAAACTGTTTTTT.

In DNA, the CDR3 is TGTGCCAGCAGTGCCCTAGACAATGAGCAGTTCTTC. Translated: CASSALDNEQFF. This sequence joins TRBV2 and TRBJ2-1; D remains ambiguous. The CDR3 spans 12 residues. Trimming pared 4 bases from V and 5 bases from J, leaving 6 bases between. Germline V gene data show CDR1 as SNHLY and CDR2 as FYNNEI.

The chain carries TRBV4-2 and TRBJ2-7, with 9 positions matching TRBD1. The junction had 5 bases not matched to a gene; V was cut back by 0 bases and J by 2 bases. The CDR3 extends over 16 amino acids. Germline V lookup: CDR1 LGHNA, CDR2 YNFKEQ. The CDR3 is CASSQEPGQGTYEQYF. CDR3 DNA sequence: TGTGCCAGCAGCCAAGAGCCGGGACAGGGAACCTACGAGCAGTACTTC.

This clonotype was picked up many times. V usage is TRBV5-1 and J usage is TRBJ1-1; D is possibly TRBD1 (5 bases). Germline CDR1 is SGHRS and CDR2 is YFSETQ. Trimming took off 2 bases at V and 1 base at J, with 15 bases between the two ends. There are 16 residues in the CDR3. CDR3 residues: CASSFGAAGQNTEAFF. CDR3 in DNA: TGCGCCAGCAGCTTCGGGGCGGCAGGGCAGAACACTGAAGCTTTCTTT.

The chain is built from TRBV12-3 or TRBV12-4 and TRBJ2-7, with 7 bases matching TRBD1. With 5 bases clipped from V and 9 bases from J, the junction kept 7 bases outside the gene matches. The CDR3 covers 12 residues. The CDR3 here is CASSPGQVTQYF. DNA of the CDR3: TGTGCCAGCAGTCCCGGACAGGTCACGCAGTACTTC.

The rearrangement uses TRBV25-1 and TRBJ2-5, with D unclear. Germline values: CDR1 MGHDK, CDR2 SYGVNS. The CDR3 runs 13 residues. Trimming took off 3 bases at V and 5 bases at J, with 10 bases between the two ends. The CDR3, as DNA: TGTGCCAGCAGTGACTCATACGGGGAGACCCAGTACTTC. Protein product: CASSDSYGETQYF.

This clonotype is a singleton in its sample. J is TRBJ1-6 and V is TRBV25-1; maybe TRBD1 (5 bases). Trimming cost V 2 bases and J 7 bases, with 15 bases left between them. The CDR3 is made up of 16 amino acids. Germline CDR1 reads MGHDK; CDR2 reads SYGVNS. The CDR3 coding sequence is TGTGCCAGCAGTGAAACCCAGGGACTTCAGAATTCACCCCTCCACTTT. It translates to CASSETQGLQNSPLHF.

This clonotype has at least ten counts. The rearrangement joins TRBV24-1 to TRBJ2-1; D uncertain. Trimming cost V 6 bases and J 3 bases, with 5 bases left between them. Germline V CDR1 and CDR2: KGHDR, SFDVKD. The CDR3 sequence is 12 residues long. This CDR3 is CATSSLYNEQFF. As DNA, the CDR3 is TGTGCCACCAGTTCGCTCTACAATGAGCAGTTCTTC.

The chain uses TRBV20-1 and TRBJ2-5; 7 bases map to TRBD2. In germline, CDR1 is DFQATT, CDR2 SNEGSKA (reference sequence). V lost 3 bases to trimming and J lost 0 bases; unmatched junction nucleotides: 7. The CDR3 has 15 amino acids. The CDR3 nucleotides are TGCAGTGCTAGCGGGAGGCCCCCGAACCAAGAGACCCAGTACTTC. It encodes CSASGRPPNQETQYF.

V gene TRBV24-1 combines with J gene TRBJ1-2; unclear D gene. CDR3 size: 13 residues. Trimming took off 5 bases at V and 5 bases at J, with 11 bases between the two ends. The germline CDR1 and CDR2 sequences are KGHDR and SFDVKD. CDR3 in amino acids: CATSGGPGYGYTF. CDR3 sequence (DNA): TGTGCCACCAGTGGAGGACCGGGGTATGGCTACACCTTC.

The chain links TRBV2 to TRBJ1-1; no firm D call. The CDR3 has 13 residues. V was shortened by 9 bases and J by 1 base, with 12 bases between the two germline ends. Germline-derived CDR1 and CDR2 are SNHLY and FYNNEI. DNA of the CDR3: TGTGCCAGTAGGAGGCAGGAGAACACTGAAGCTTTCTTT. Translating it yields CASRRQENTEAFF.

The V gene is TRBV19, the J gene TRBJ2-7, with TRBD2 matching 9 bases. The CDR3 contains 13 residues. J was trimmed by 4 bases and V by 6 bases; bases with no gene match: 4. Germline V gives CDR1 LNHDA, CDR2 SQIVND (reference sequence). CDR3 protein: CASRGSGSYEQYF. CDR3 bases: TGTGCCAGTAGGGGTAGCGGGAGTTACGAGCAGTACTTC.

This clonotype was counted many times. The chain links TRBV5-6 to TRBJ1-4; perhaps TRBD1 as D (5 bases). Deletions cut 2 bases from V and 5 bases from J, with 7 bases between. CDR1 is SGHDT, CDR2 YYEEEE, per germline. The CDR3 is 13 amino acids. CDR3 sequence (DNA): TGTGCCAGCAGCTTCGGGGGGAATGAAAAACTGTTTTTT. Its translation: CASSFGGNEKLFF. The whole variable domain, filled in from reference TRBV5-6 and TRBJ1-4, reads DAGVTQSPTHLIKTRGQQVTLRCSPKSGHDTVSWYQQALGQGPQFIFQYYEEEERQRGNFPDRFSGHQFPNYSSELNVNALLLGDSALYLCASSFGGNEKLFFGSGTQLSVL.

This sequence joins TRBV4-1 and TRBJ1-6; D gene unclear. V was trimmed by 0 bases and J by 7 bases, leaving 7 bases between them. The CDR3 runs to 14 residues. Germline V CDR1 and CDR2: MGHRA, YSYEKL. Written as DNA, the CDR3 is TGCGCCAGCAGCCAAGAATCGCTCAATTCACCCCTCCACTTT. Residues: CASSQESLNSPLHF.